One and the same sample provided the 25 T cell receptor beta chains below, sequenced in a study of CD4 T cells in relation to SARS-CoV-2 and coronaviruses. The unexposed donors gave CD4+ T cells in about 2011-2019, prior to COVID-19. After roughly ten days of culture, CD4+ T cells were isolated. Sequencing was performed with immunoSEQ multiplex PCR; in TCRdb, only in-frame clones are kept and a portion is missing. The sample lists around 20,000 clones, less than 75% seen once, with under 20% in the top ten. No antigens are known for them. Sequenced: CD4+ T cells from PBMCs, cultured in vitro. Every receptor here comes from a human donor in good health.

This clone showed up just a few times. The V call is TRBV30, the J call TRBJ2-7, with TRBD2 as a possible D gene (6 bases). The V gene lost 2 bases and the J gene lost 0 bases, with 17 bases spanning the gap. Germline CDR1 GTSNPN, CDR2 SVGIG (reference sequence). This CDR3 region has 16 residues. DNA of the CDR3: TGTGCCTGGAGTATCCTAACTAGCTTCCTCTCCTACGAGCAGTACTTC. Encoded protein: CAWSILTSFLSYEQYF.

The chain uses TRBV10-1 and TRBJ2-7; 7 bases are a match to TRBD1. The germline gives CDR1 WNHNN, CDR2 SYGVQD (reference sequence). The CDR3 runs to 13 residues. V was clipped by 4 bases and J by 6 bases; unmatched bases: 6. CDR3 protein: CASSAMTGFEQYF. CDR3 coding DNA: TGCGCCAGCAGTGCCATGACAGGGTTCGAGCAGTACTTC.

This rearrangement joins TRBV7-2 to TRBJ2-3; no firm D call. The CDR3 is 15 amino acids. Trimming removed 1 base at V and 0 bases at J, with 8 bases between. Per the germline V gene, CDR1 is SGHTA and CDR2 is FQGNSA. CDR3 loop: CASSLVGSSTDTQYF. The CDR3 DNA sequence: TGTGCCAGCAGCTTAGTGGGCAGCAGCACAGATACGCAGTATTTT.

The table lists this clone with a few counts. The chain joins TRBV29-1 to TRBJ2-7; D unresolved. The germline V and J ends were trimmed by 7 bases and 2 bases, with 18 bases remaining between them. There are 14 residues in the CDR3. CDR1 is SQVTM and CDR2 is ANQGSEA in the germline V gene. Here the CDR3 DNA reads TGCAGCGCCCCCCCCGCGCGGAAGACCTACGAGCAGTACTTC. Translating gives CSAPPARKTYEQYF.

This rearrangement joins TRBV4-3 to TRBJ2-1; 10 positions agree with TRBD2. This CDR3 spans 18 amino acids. CDR1 is LGHNA, CDR2 YSLEER, per germline. J lost 4 bases, V lost 0 bases, and 9 bases had no gene match. For the CDR3, the DNA is TGCGCCAGCAGCCAAGATCAGGCTAGCGGGGGCCTGTACAATGAGCAGTTCTTC. This sequence encodes CASSQDQASGGLYNEQFF.

This clone has only a few counts. This rearrangement joins TRBV20-1 to TRBJ2-7; 12 bases agree with TRBD2. After removal of 3 bases from V and 6 bases from J, the junction contained 9 bases not matched to a gene. This CDR3 has 15 residues. The V gene's germline CDR1 is DFQATT and CDR2 SNEGSKA (reference sequence). The chain's CDR3 is CSASSTSGSLGEQYF. The CDR3, as DNA: TGCAGTGCTAGTTCGACTAGCGGGAGCTTGGGCGAGCAGTACTTC.

The rearrangement joins TRBV11-2 to TRBJ1-5; D ambiguous. This CDR3 comprises 18 residues. The germline CDR1 and CDR2 sequences are SGHAT and FQNNGV. Trimming took off 1 base at V and 3 bases at J, with 19 bases between the two ends. The CDR3 DNA reads TGTGCCAGCAGCTTAGGACAAGGGCGTGGGGTCTACAATCAGCCCCAGCATTTT. Its protein is CASSLGQGRGVYNQPQHF.

The chain couples TRBV2 to TRBJ2-3; 7 nucleotides align to TRBD2. V was pared by 10 bases and J by 1 base, with 8 bases of the junction left unmatched. CDR1 is SNHLY and CDR2 is FYNNEI in the germline V gene. This CDR3 is built from 14 residues. The DNA of the CDR3 is TGTGCCACCACAGCGGGGAGCGGCACAGATACGCAGTATTTT. Protein product: CATTAGSGTDTQYF. The full variable domain, rest sourced from reference TRBV2 and TRBJ2-3, is EPEVTQTPSHQVTQMGQEVILRCVPISNHLYFYWYRQILGQKVEFLVSFYNNEISEKSEIFDDQFSVERPDGSNFTLKIRSTKLEDSAMYFCATTAGSGTDTQYFGPGTRLTVL.

This clone was counted between two and nine times. The genes are TRBV29-1 and TRBJ2-7; weak D call: TRBD2 (6 bases). The CDR3 is made up of 13 amino acids. CDR1 is SQVTM, CDR2 ANQGSEA, per germline. The V and J ends lost 8 bases and 6 bases respectively, with 20 bases between them. The CDR3 nucleotides read TGCAGCCTTGGGGGGACCGTTTCCAGCGAGCAGTACTTC. Translation: CSLGGTVSSEQYF.

V gene TRBV11-2 combines with J gene TRBJ1-5; possibly TRBD1 for D (6 bases). Per the germline V gene, CDR1 is SGHAT and CDR2 is FQNNGV. The CDR3 totals 14 residues. Trimming pared 5 bases from V and 7 bases from J, leaving 15 bases between. The CDR3 region has the DNA TGTGCCAGCAGCCCAAAGGGACAAAACCAGCCCCAGCATTTT. It encodes CASSPKGQNQPQHF.

The chain joins TRBV10-1 to TRBJ2-1; 9 bases map to TRBD1. The CDR3 runs 16 residues. J was trimmed by 2 bases and V by 3 bases; bases with no gene match: 5. From germline, CDR1 is WNHNN and CDR2 SYGVQD (reference sequence). The CDR3 region has the DNA TGCGCCAGCAGTGACGGGGGACAGGGCCCCTACAATGAGCAGTTCTTC. Translated, it gives CASSDGGQGPYNEQFF.

Here the CDR3 reads CASSSGDLNTGELFF. CDR3 in DNA: TGCGCCAGCAGCTCGGGGGACTTGAACACCGGGGAGCTGTTTTTT. V and J are TRBV5-1 and TRBJ2-2; D is perhaps TRBD2 (6 bases). With 3 bases removed from V and 1 base from J, the gap between germline ends came to 10 bases. Germline V gives CDR1 SGHRS, CDR2 YFSETQ. The length of the CDR3 is 15 residues.

The rearrangement joins TRBV6-1 to TRBJ1-2; a possible D gene is TRBD1 (6 bases). The CDR3 is 14 residues long. The germline gives CDR1 MNHNS, CDR2 SASEGT. Trimming removed 0 bases from V and 3 bases from J, with 8 bases in between. The CDR3: CASSEAGGDYGYTF. In DNA, the CDR3 is TGTGCCAGCAGTGAAGCAGGGGGGGACTATGGCTACACCTTC.

The chain couples TRBV7-9 to TRBJ1-2; D might be TRBD1 (5 bases). V gave up 1 base and J gave up 4 bases, with 10 bases separating them. The CDR3 sequence is 14 residues long. Germline values: CDR1 SEHNR, CDR2 FQNEAQ (reference sequence). CDR3 sequence: CASSLGGVSYGYTF. CDR3 DNA: TGTGCCAGCAGCTTAGGGGGGGTGAGCTATGGCTACACCTTC.

The gene calls are TRBV19 and TRBJ1-6; 7 bases agree with TRBD1. With 6 bases clipped from V and 4 bases from J, the junction kept 3 bases outside the gene matches. The CDR3 is 14 residues long. Germline loops: CDR1 LNHDA, CDR2 SQIVND (reference sequence). The CDR3, as DNA: TGTGCCAGTAGGCCGGGACAGTATAATTCACCCCTCCACTTT. Translation: CASRPGQYNSPLHF.

J is TRBJ2-5 and V is TRBV11-2, with 8 bases that match TRBD1. The CDR3 spans 17 residues. V shed 1 base, J shed 2 bases, and the junction held 9 bases outside the gene matches. CDR1 and CDR2 (germline): SGHAT, FQNNGV. The CDR3 protein is CASSLVPTGTGQETQYF. CDR3 sequence (DNA): TGTGCCAGCAGCTTAGTCCCGACAGGGACAGGTCAAGAGACCCAGTACTTC.

This chain connects TRBV18 to TRBJ2-5, with 7 bases aligning to TRBD2. The V gene's germline CDR1 is KGHSH and CDR2 LQKENI. The CDR3 extends over 14 amino acids. Unmatched junction bases numbered 4, after V lost 3 bases and J lost 3 bases. CDR3 region: CASSPAGLEETQYF. The CDR3 DNA reads as TGTGCCAGCTCACCCGCCGGACTAGAAGAGACCCAGTACTTC.

This clone was seen a handful of times. The V call is TRBV7-9, the J call TRBJ1-6; TRBD1 might be the D (5 bases). Trimming took off 3 bases at V and 10 bases at J, with 16 bases between the two ends. From germline, CDR1 is SEHNR and CDR2 FQNEAQ (reference sequence). The CDR3 loop spans 15 amino acids. This CDR3 is CASSFGVGGGSPLHF. DNA of the CDR3: TGTGCCAGCAGCTTCGGCGTGGGGGGTGGGTCACCCCTCCACTTT.

V and J are TRBV12-5 and TRBJ1-2; D is perhaps TRBD1 (6 bases). Trimming took 3 bases from V and 4 from J, leaving 9 bases between them. Germline V lookup: CDR1 LGHNT, CDR2 FRNRAP. The CDR3 extends over 13 amino acids. Here the CDR3 reads CASGFGQRYGYTF. The CDR3 DNA sequence: TGTGCTAGTGGTTTTGGACAGCGCTATGGCTACACCTTC.

The J gene is TRBJ2-7, the V gene TRBV5-1, with a tentative D call TRBD1 (6 bases). CDR1 SGHRS and CDR2 YFSETQ come from the germline V gene. The CDR3 has 16 amino acids. V lost 4 bases and J 0 bases, leaving 17 bases between the germline ends. The CDR3 DNA reads as TGCGCCAGCAGCCCCAGGACAGCTCAGTCCTCCTACGAGCAGTACTTC. Translation: CASSPRTAQSSYEQYF.

The chain recombines TRBV24-1 with TRBJ2-1; 7 nucleotides align to TRBD2. CDR3 length: 15 residues. V lost 4 bases, J lost 2 bases, and 4 bases stayed unmatched. Germline V CDR1 and CDR2: KGHDR, SFDVKD. The CDR3 protein is CATSDGLAAYNEQFF. As DNA, the CDR3 is TGTGCCACCAGTGACGGGCTAGCGGCCTACAATGAGCAGTTCTTC.

The rearrangement links TRBV2 to TRBJ2-3, with D uncertain. Germline CDR1 is SNHLY and CDR2 is FYNNEI. The CDR3 contains 12 residues. V gave up 4 bases and J gave up 3 bases, with 5 bases separating them. CDR3 region: CASSVATDTQYF. For the CDR3, the DNA is TGTGCCAGCAGTGTGGCGACAGATACGCAGTATTTT.

The chain combines TRBV3-1 (or the pseudogene TRBV3-2) with TRBJ2-3, with 7 bases fitting TRBD2. The CDR3 totals 16 residues. With 4 bases clipped from V and 4 bases from J, the junction kept 11 bases outside the gene matches. CDR1 and CDR2 (germline): LGHDT, YNNKEL (reference sequence). Here the CDR3 reads CASSPPSGTSADTQYF. DNA of the CDR3: TGTGCCAGCAGCCCCCCAAGCGGGACCTCCGCAGATACGCAGTATTTT.

This clone appeared a few times. This chain uses TRBV5-1 with TRBJ1-1; a weak D match, TRBD1 (6 bases). Germline assignment: CDR1 SGHRS and CDR2 YFSETQ. The V end lost 4 bases, the J end lost 4 bases, and 14 bases lay between the germline ends. CDR3 length equals 14 residues. CDR3 nucleotides: TGCGCCAGCAGCCCCTATGAGGGGGTCACTGAAGCTTTCTTT. Translation: CASSPYEGVTEAFF. Based on the CDR3 plus reference TRBV5-1 and TRBJ1-1, the full variable domain is KAGVTQTPRYLIKTRGQQVTLSCSPISGHRSVSWYQQTPGQGLQFLFEYFSETQRNKGNFPGRFSGRQFSNSRSEMNVSTLELGDSALYLCASSPYEGVTEAFFGQGTRLTVV.

J is TRBJ1-2 and V is TRBV5-6, with D unclear. CDR1 is SGHDT and CDR2 is YYEEEE in the germline V gene. This CDR3 comprises 13 residues. Trimming removed 0 bases from V and 3 bases from J, with 6 bases in between. CDR3 loop: CASSLAWDYGYTF. CDR3 in DNA: TGTGCCAGCAGCTTGGCGTGGGACTATGGCTACACCTTC.